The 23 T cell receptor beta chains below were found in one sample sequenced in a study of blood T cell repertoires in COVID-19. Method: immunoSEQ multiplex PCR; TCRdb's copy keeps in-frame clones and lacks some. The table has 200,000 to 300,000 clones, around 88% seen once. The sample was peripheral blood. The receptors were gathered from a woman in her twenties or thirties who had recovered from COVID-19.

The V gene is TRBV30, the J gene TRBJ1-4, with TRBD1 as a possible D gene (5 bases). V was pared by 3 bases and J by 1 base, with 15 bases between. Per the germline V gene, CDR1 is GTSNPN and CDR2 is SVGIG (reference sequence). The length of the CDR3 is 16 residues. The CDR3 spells CAWSDTKGVTNEKLFF. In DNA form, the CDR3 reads TGTGCCTGGAGCGACACCAAAGGGGTAACTAATGAAAAACTGTTTTTT.

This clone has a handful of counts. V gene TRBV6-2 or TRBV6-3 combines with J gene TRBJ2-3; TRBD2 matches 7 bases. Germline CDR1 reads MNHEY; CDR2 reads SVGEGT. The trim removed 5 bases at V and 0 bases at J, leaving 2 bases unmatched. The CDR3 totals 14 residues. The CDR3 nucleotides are TGTGCCAGCAGTAACGGGGGGAGCACAGATACGCAGTATTTT. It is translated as CASSNGGSTDTQYF.

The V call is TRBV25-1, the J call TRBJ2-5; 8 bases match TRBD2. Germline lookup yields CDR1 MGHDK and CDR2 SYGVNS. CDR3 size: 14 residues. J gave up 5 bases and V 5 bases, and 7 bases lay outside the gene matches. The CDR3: CASSPGGSLETQYF. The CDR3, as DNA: TGTGCCAGCAGTCCGGGGGGGTCCCTGGAGACCCAGTACTTC.

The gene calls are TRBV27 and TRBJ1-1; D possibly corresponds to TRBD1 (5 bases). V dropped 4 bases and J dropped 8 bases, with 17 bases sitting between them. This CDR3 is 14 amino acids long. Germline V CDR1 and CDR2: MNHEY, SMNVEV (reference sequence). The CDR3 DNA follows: TGTGCCAGCAGTTCGGGTTGGCAGGGAGGCGAAGCTTTCTTT. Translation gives CASSSGWQGGEAFF.

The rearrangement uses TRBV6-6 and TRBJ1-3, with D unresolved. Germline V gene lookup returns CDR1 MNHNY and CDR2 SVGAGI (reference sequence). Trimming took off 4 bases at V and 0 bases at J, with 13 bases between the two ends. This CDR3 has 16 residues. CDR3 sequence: CASSLTQQSSGNTIYF. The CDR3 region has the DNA TGTGCCAGCAGTTTGACACAACAGAGCTCTGGAAACACCATATATTTT.

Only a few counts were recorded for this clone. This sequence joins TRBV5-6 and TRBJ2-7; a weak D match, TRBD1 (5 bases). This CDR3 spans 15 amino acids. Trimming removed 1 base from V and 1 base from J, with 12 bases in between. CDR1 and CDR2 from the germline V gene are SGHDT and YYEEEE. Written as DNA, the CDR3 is TGTGCCAGCAGCTTGCTGGGGCAGGGATCCTACGAGCAGTACTTC. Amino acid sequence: CASSLLGQGSYEQYF.

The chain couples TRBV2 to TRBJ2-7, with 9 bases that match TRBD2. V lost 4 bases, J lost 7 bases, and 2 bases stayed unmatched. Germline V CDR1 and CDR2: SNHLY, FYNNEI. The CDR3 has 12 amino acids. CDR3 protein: CASSGGLAEQYF. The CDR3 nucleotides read TGTGCCAGCAGTGGCGGACTAGCGGAGCAGTACTTC.

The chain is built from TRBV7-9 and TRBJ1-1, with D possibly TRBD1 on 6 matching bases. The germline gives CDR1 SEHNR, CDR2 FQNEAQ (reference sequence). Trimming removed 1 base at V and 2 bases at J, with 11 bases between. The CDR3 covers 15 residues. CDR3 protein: CASSLGTASNTEAFF. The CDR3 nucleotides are TGTGCCAGCAGCTTAGGGACAGCTTCCAACACTGAAGCTTTCTTT.

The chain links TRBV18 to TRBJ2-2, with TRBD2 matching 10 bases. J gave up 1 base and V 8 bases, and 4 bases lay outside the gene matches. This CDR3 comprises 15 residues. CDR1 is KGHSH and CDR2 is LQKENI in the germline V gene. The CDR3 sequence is CASTGLALNTGELFF. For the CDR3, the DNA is TGTGCCAGCACGGGACTAGCGCTGAACACCGGGGAGCTGTTTTTT.

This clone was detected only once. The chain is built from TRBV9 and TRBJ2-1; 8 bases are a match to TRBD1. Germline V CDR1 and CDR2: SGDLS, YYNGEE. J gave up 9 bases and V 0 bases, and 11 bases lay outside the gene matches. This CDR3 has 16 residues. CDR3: CASSVADAGGFGEQFF. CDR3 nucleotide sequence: TGTGCCAGCAGCGTAGCAGACGCAGGGGGCTTCGGTGAGCAGTTCTTC.

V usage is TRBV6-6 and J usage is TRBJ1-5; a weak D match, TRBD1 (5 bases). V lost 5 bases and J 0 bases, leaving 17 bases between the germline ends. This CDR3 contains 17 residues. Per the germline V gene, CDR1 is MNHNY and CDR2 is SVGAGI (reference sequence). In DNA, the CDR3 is TGTGCCAGCAGTCAATCACGGGGGACCCTTAGCAATCAGCCCCAGCATTTT. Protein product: CASSQSRGTLSNQPQHF.

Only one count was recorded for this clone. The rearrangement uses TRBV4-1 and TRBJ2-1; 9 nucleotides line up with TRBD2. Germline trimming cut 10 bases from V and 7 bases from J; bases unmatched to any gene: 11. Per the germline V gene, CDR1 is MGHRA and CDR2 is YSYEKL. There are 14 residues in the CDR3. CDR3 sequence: CANEAGGPVNEQFF. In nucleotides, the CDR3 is TGCGCCAACGAGGCGGGGGGGCCCGTTAATGAGCAGTTCTTC.

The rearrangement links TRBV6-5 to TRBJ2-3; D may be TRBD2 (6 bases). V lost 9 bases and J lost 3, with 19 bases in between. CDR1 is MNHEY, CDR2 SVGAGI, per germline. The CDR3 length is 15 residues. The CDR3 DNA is TGTGCCAGTCGAATAATGGGACTTATGACAGATACGCAGTATTTT. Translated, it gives CASRIMGLMTDTQYF.

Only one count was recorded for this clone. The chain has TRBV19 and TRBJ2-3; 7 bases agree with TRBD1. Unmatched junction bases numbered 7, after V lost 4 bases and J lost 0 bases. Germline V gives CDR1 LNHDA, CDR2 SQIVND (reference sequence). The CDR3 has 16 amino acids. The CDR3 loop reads CASSTGDSLSTDTQYF. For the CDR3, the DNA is TGTGCCAGTAGTACTGGGGACAGCCTTAGCACAGATACGCAGTATTTT. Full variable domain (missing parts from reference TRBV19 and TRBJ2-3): DGGITQSPKYLFRKEGQNVTLSCEQNLNHDAMYWYRQDPGQGLRLIYYSQIVNDFQKGDIAEGYSVSREKKESFPLTVTSAQKNPTAFYLCASSTGDSLSTDTQYFGPGTRLTVL.

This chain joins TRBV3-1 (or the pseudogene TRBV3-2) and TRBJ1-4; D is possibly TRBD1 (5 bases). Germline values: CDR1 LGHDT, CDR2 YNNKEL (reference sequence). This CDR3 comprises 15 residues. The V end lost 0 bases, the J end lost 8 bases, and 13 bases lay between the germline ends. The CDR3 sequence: CASSQDGQHVEKLFF. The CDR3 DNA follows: TGTGCCAGCAGCCAAGACGGACAACATGTCGAAAAACTGTTTTTT.

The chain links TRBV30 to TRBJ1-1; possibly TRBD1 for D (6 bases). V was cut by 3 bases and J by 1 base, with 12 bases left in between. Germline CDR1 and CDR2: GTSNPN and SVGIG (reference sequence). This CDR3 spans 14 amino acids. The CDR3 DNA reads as TGTGCCTGGAGGCCCCCGGGACAGAACACTGAAGCTTTCTTT. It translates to CAWRPPGQNTEAFF.

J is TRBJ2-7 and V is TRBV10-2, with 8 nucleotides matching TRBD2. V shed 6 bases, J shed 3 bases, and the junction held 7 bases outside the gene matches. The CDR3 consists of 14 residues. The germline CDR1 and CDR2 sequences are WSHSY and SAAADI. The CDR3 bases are TGCGCCAGCAGCGAAGCGGGGGCTTACTACGAGCAGTACTTC. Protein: CASSEAGAYYEQYF.

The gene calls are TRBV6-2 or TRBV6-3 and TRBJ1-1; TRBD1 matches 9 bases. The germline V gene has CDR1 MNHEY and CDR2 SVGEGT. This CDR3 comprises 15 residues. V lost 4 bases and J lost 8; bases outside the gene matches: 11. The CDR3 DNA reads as TGTGCCAGCAGTTTCGACCGGGACAGGGTTTTCGAAGCTTTCTTT. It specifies CASSFDRDRVFEAFF.

CDR3 region: CASSLGGDGGYGYTF. CDR3 DNA sequence: TGTGCCAGCAGCTTGGGGGGCGACGGGGGCTATGGCTACACCTTC. The chain uses TRBV5-4 and TRBJ1-2; maybe TRBD1 (5 bases). This CDR3 spans 15 amino acids. The germline V and J ends were trimmed by 0 bases and 4 bases, with 13 bases remaining between them. CDR1 is SGHNT, CDR2 YYREEE, per germline (reference sequence).

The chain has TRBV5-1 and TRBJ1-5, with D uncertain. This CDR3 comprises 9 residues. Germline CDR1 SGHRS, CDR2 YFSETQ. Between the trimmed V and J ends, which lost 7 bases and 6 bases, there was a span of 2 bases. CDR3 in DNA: TGCGCCAGCCGTCAGCCCCAGCATTTT. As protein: CASRQPQHF.

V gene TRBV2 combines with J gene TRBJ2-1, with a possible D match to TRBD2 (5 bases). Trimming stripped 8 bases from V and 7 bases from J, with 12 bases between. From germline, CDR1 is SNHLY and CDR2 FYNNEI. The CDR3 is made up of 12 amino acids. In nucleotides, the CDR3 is TGTGCCAGCGGGAGTAGCAGGAATGAGCAGTTCTTC. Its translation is CASGSSRNEQFF.

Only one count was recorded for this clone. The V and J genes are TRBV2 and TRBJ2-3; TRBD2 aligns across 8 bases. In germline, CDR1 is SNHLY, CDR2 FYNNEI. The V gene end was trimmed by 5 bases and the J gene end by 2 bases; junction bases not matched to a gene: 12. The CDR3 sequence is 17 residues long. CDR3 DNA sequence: TGTGCCAGCAGTCCCCCTCGGCGGGGGGCTTCCACAGATACGCAGTATTTT. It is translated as CASSPPRRGASTDTQYF. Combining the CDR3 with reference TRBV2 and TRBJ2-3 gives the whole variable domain EPEVTQTPSHQVTQMGQEVILRCVPISNHLYFYWYRQILGQKVEFLVSFYNNEISEKSEIFDDQFSVERPDGSNFTLKIRSTKLEDSAMYFCASSPPRRGASTDTQYFGPGTRLTVL.

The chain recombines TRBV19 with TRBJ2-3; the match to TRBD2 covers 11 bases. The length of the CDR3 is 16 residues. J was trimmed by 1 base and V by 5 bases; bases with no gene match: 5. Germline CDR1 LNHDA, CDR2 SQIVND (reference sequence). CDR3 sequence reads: CASSPHSGGGTDTQYF. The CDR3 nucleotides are TGTGCCAGTAGTCCCCATAGCGGGGGGGGCACAGATACGCAGTATTTT.